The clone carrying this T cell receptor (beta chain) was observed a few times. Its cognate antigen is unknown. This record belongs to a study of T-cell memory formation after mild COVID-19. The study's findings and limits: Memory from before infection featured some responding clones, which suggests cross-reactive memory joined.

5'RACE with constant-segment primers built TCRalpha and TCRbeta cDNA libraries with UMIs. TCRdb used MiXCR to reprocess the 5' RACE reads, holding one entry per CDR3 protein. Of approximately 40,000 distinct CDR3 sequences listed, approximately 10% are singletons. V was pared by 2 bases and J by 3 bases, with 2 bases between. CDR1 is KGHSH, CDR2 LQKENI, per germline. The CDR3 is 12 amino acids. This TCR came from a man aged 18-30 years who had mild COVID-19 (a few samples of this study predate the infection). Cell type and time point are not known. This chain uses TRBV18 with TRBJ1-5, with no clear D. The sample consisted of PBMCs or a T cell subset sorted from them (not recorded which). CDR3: CASSPYNQPQHF. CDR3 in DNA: TGTGCCAGCTCACCATACAATCAGCCCCAGCATTTT.